These 6 T cell receptor gamma chains originate from one sample sequenced in a study of Vδ1+ human thymocytes. Study conclusions and caveats: In the thymus, TRG and TRD repertoires looked highly polyclonal with Gaussian CDR3 lengths.

Sequences come from RNA converted to cDNA by reverse transcription. Multiplex PCR used pooled V-gene forward primers and a constant-region reverse primer to amplify CDR3s. TCRdb called clones from the multiplex PCR reads again using CATT. Of tens of thousands of gamma-chain clones listed, roughly 15% were seen once; the top ten hold 1.9%. These receptors are not linked to any known antigen. Source material: Vdelta1+ gamma-delta thymocytes from the thymus. This sample's subset: FACS-sorted CD3+ TCRalphabeta- TCRVdelta1+ TCRVdelta2- thymocytes. These TCRs come from a child in the first two years of life who had congenital heart surgery.

This clone was detected only a few times. Within the sample, other DNA sequences also encode this same CDR3. The chain recombines TRGV8 with TRGJ1 or TRGJ2. V was pared by 2 bases and J by 7 bases, with 5 bases of the junction left unmatched. The CDR3 runs to 12 residues. Germline loops: CDR1 VENAVY, CDR2 YDSYNSRV. CDR3 in DNA: TGTGCCACCTGGGATATGGGGTATAAGAAACTCTTT. Translation gives CATWDMGYKKLF.

Only a few counts were recorded for this clone. A much larger clone lies one base from this, so it may be a read error. The sample has other DNA sequences that encode this CDR3 too. The chain employs TRGV9 and TRGJ1 or TRGJ2. Looked up from germline, CDR1 is GITISATS and CDR2 is ISYDGTV (reference sequence). V dropped 0 bases and J dropped 3; count of bases not matched to a gene: 2. The CDR3 is made up of 13 amino acids. CDR3 bases: TGTGCCTTGTGGGAGGTGACTTATTATAAGAAACTCTTT. Translated, it gives CALWEVTYYKKLF.

This clone appeared a few times. The chain uses TRGV9 and TRGJ1 or TRGJ2. Germline CDR1 is GITISATS and CDR2 is ISYDGTV (reference sequence). This CDR3 contains 13 residues. J lost 4 bases, V lost 2 bases, and 5 bases had no gene match. CDR3 DNA sequence: TGTGCCTTGTGGGAGGGGAAGTATTATAAGAAACTCTTT. This codes for CALWEGKYYKKLF.

This clone is medium-sized. The chain combines TRGV4 with TRGJ1 or TRGJ2. With 0 bases clipped from V and 12 bases from J, the junction kept 5 bases outside the gene matches. Germline lookup yields CDR1 EGSTGY and CDR2 YDSYTSSV. CDR3 size: 11 residues. The CDR3 DNA is TGTGCCACCTGGGATGGGCGGGTGAAACTCTTT. Translating gives CATWDGRVKLF.

There are a few counts of this clone. The chain employs TRGV9 and TRGJ1 or TRGJ2. The CDR3 is made up of 14 amino acids. The germline CDR1 and CDR2 sequences are GITISATS and ISYDGTV (reference sequence). With 2 bases clipped from V and 3 bases from J, the junction kept 7 bases outside the gene matches. The DNA for the CDR3 is TGTGCCTTGTGGGAGGCCCCTATTTATTATAAGAAACTCTTT. Its protein product is CALWEAPIYYKKLF.

V is TRGV9 and J is TRGJ1 or TRGJ2. The length of the CDR3 is 13 residues. Per the germline V gene, CDR1 is GITISATS and CDR2 is ISYDGTV (reference sequence). The J segment lost 1 base and the V segment lost 5 bases, leaving 5 bases of the junction unmatched. Here the CDR3 DNA reads TGTGCCTTGTGGGGGGGAAATTATTATAAGAAACTCTTT. It is translated as CALWGGNYYKKLF.